These 20 T cell receptor delta chains share one sample of origin, sequenced in a study of human gamma delta and Vdelta1 T cells. TCRdb re-called clones from the PCR reads using CATT. In the table there are 5,000 to 8,000 delta-chain clones, roughly 40% of which are singletons. These receptors' targets are unknown. Sequencing used Vdelta1 gamma-delta T cells from blood grown in culture (DOT cells). The receptor source for this set is a human donor in good health.

This clone is categorized as medium-sized. The chain is built from TRDV1 and TRDJ1; D is unresolved. In germline, CDR1 is TSWWSYY, CDR2 QGS. With 0 bases removed from V and 0 bases from J, the gap between germline ends came to 11 bases. The CDR3 sequence is 16 residues long. CDR3 sequence reads: CALGELSAFYTDKLIF. The CDR3 DNA reads as TGTGCTCTTGGGGAACTTTCGGCTTTCTACACCGATAAACTCATCTTT.

V is TRDV1 and J is TRDJ1; 9 bases align to TRDD3. The CDR3 is 23 amino acids. Germline V gives CDR1 TSWWSYY, CDR2 QGS. V shed 3 bases, J shed 2 bases, and the junction held 28 bases outside the gene matches. Here the CDR3 reads CALGDPGATYRYWGTIFTDKLIF. The CDR3 DNA is TGTGCTCTTGGGGACCCAGGAGCCACTTATAGGTACTGGGGGACTATTTTTACCGATAAACTCATCTTT.

The V and J genes are TRDV1 and TRDJ1, with TRDD3 matching 9 bases. CDR1 TSWWSYY and CDR2 QGS come from the germline V gene. J was trimmed by 8 bases and V by 9 bases; bases with no gene match: 19. The CDR3 consists of 16 residues. The CDR3 protein is CALGRREQGDTRKLIF. DNA of the CDR3: TGTGCTCTGGGGCGGCGGGAGCAGGGGGATACTCGGAAACTCATCTTT.

The rearrangement uses TRDV1 and TRDJ1, with TRDD3 matching over 12 bases. Germline CDR1 TSWWSYY, CDR2 QGS. The ends lost 2 bases at V and 2 bases at J; junction bases unmatched: 12. The CDR3 is 19 amino acids. The CDR3 nucleotides read TGTGCTCTTGGGGAAACATCTACGCTGGGGGATACGGGAACCGATAAACTCATCTTT. Protein sequence: CALGETSTLGDTGTDKLIF.

In this sample, this clone turned up a few times. The rearrangement links TRAV29/DV5 to TRDJ1; a weak D match, TRDD3 (6 bases). CDR1 is NSMFDY and CDR2 is ISSIKDK in the germline V gene. The CDR3 has 17 residues. V gave up 7 bases and J gave up 3 bases, with 28 bases separating them. The chain's CDR3 is CAPCGGDFIWGPDKLIF. For the CDR3, the DNA is TGTGCACCCTGTGGAGGGGACTTCATATGGGGGCCCGATAAACTCATCTTT.

V gene TRDV1 combines with J gene TRDJ1, with 9 positions matching TRDD3. The CDR3 contains 22 residues. With 0 bases clipped from V and 0 bases from J, the junction kept 20 bases outside the gene matches. Per the germline V gene, CDR1 is TSWWSYY and CDR2 is QGS. For the CDR3, the DNA is TGTGCTCTTGGGGAACTCCCATTTCTGGGGGATCAGCCCAATCGGTACACCGATAAACTCATCTTT. Its protein product is CALGELPFLGDQPNRYTDKLIF.

The chain couples TRAV38-2/DV8 to TRDJ1; 8 nucleotides match TRDD3. The CDR3 is 20 amino acids. Germline V gives CDR1 TSESDYY, CDR2 QEAYKQQN. Trimming took 5 bases from V and 0 from J; bases not matched to a gene: 21. DNA for the CDR3: TGTGCTTATAGCGCTGAGGGCGGGCTGGGGGAACATTCGTACACCGATAAACTCATCTTT. Translation gives CAYSAEGGLGEHSYTDKLIF.

The chain combines TRDV1 with TRDJ1; the D is unclear. The CDR3 is made up of 17 amino acids. With 2 bases removed from V and 4 bases from J, the gap between germline ends came to 20 bases. CDR1 TSWWSYY and CDR2 QGS come from the germline V gene. CDR3 amino acids: CALGESQLPDVGDKLIF. DNA of the CDR3: TGTGCTCTTGGGGAAAGCCAGCTCCCGGACGTGGGCGATAAACTCATCTTT.

There are a few counts of this clone. The rearrangement links TRAV29/DV5 to TRDJ1; 9 bases line up with TRDD2. CDR1 and CDR2 from the germline V gene are NSMFDY and ISSIKDK. V was clipped by 1 base and J by 0 bases; unmatched bases: 28. The CDR3 has 23 amino acids. For the CDR3, the DNA is TGTGCAGCAAGCTGCTCCCTTCCTACGCGGGGGATGCGGGTTTCCAGGTACACCGATAAACTCATCTTT. Translated: CAASCSLPTRGMRVSRYTDKLIF.

This clone qualifies as medium-sized. This chain connects TRDV1 to TRDJ1; the D gene is possibly TRDD2 (5 bases). This CDR3 contains 18 residues. Germline V gene lookup returns CDR1 TSWWSYY and CDR2 QGS. The V gene lost 4 bases and the J gene lost 11 bases, with 32 bases spanning the gap. The DNA for the CDR3 is TGTGCTCTTGGGGCACTTCCAGTCGGAGGATCCCACCACCTAGGGCTCATCTTT. Its protein is CALGALPVGGSHHLGLIF.

The V call is TRDV1, the J call TRDJ4; 10 bases align to TRDD3. The length of the CDR3 is 22 residues. The germline gives CDR1 TSWWSYY, CDR2 QGS. Trimming removed 2 bases from V and 0 bases from J; junction bases left unmatched: 24. As DNA, the CDR3 is TGTGCTCTTGGGGAAAACCCCGGGCTTCCTAGATATACTGGGGGATGGGCCAGACCCCTGATCTTT. Translating it yields CALGENPGLPRYTGGWARPLIF.

This clone has only a few counts. The V call is TRDV1, the J call TRDJ1; tentative D call: TRDD3 (6 bases). This CDR3 has 15 amino acids. CDR1 TSWWSYY and CDR2 QGS come from the germline V gene. V lost 2 bases, J lost 0 bases, and 10 bases lay in between. CDR3 DNA: TGTGCTCTTGGGGAAGGCGTGGGGGACACCGATAAACTCATCTTT. It encodes CALGEGVGDTDKLIF.

This clone was detected a few times. The chain employs TRDV1 and TRDJ1; 8 nucleotides match TRDD3. The germline CDR1 and CDR2 sequences are TSWWSYY and QGS. The CDR3 has 20 residues. Trimming removed 0 bases from V and 0 bases from J; junction bases left unmatched: 15. CDR3 sequence reads: CALGELAGTGGTGYTDKLIF. The CDR3 region has the DNA TGTGCTCTTGGGGAACTAGCCGGTACTGGGGGGACGGGGTACACCGATAAACTCATCTTT.

V and J are TRDV1 and TRDJ1, with 11 bases that match TRDD3. V gave up 2 bases and J gave up 0 bases; unmatched junction bases: 29. Germline lookup yields CDR1 TSWWSYY and CDR2 QGS. The CDR3 spans 25 residues. The CDR3 DNA reads TGTGCTCTTGGGGAAACACCCCGCTTCCTACGTAGCCCTCCTGGGGGATACTCTTACACCGATAAACTCATCTTT. Amino acids: CALGETPRFLRSPPGGYSYTDKLIF.

This clone came up a few times. The genes are TRDV1 and TRDJ1; no clear D. The germline V gene has CDR1 TSWWSYY and CDR2 QGS. V lost 5 bases to trimming and J lost 4 bases, with 17 bases between them. The CDR3 runs 15 residues. The CDR3 bases are TGTGCTCTTGGGCCCGCCGGAACACCCGGCGATAAACTCATCTTT. Its translation: CALGPAGTPGDKLIF.

This clone was observed a handful of times. The chain combines TRDV1 with TRDJ1, with D tentatively TRDD3 (5 bases). The CDR3 covers 24 residues. The germline V gene encodes CDR1 TSWWSYY and CDR2 QGS. The V end was cut by 3 bases, the J end by 0 bases, with 38 bases between. The CDR3 loop is CALGDFVTDVLGDSQLIHTDKLIF. CDR3 DNA sequence: TGTGCTCTTGGGGACTTTGTTACGGACGTACTCGGGGACTCCCAACTAATACACACCGATAAACTCATCTTT.

This clone occurred a few times. The chain uses TRDV1 and TRDJ1; TRDD3 aligns across 7 bases. V gave up 2 bases and J gave up 0 bases; unmatched junction bases: 39. Looked up from germline, CDR1 is TSWWSYY and CDR2 is QGS. This CDR3 has 27 residues. As DNA, the CDR3 is TGTGCTCTTGGGGAATTCCCCCCGCCTTTTCGTGGGCCTGGTGGGGGACGTACAAGGGAGTACACCGATAAACTCATCTTT. Its translation: CALGEFPPPFRGPGGGRTREYTDKLIF.

This clone has only a few counts. The chain combines TRDV1 with TRDJ1; maybe TRDD3 (5 bases). Between the trimmed V and J ends, which lost 5 bases and 0 bases, there was a span of 31 bases. Per the germline V gene, CDR1 is TSWWSYY and CDR2 is QGS. The CDR3 has 21 residues. DNA for the CDR3: TGTGCTCTTGGGAAGGGGGTGACACTTCGAAACCAATCTTGGTACACCGATAAACTCATCTTT. This sequence encodes CALGKGVTLRNQSWYTDKLIF.

By frequency in the sample, this clone is large. The gene calls are TRDV1 and TRDJ1; D perhaps matches TRDD3 (6 bases). Germline V gene sequence: CDR1 TSWWSYY, CDR2 QGS. Trimming left V 4 bases short and J 5 bases short, with 23 bases between. The CDR3 has 17 residues. CDR3 sequence reads: CALGVPSKSTGLDKLIF. The CDR3 region has the DNA TGTGCTCTTGGGGTCCCTTCGAAAAGTACTGGGTTGGATAAACTCATCTTT.

The chain recombines TRDV1 with TRDJ1; 9 bases map to TRDD3. The CDR3 consists of 24 residues. Germline CDR1 TSWWSYY, CDR2 QGS. After removal of 0 bases from V and 8 bases from J, the junction contained 34 bases not matched to a gene. The CDR3: CALGELTLSGSARLGDLLRRKLIF. The CDR3 DNA sequence: TGTGCTCTTGGGGAACTTACCCTATCGGGATCGGCCCGACTGGGGGACCTGTTAAGGAGGAAACTCATCTTT.